What follows are 5 T cell receptor beta chains derived from one specimen sequenced in a study of blood T cell repertoires in COVID-19. Assay used: immunoSEQ multiplex PCR; TCRdb lists only in-frame clones, some missing. The table has about 240,000 clones, about four fifths seen once; the top ten hold more than 8%. Material for sequencing was peripheral blood. These receptors were obtained from a woman aged 80 or older with acute or convalescent COVID-19.

Here the CDR3 DNA reads TGTGCCACCAGTCGGACAGGGTTCAATGAGCAGTTCTTC. Translation: CATSRTGFNEQFF. V and J are TRBV24-1 and TRBJ2-1, with 8 bases identical to TRBD1. Trimming took 6 bases from V and 6 from J; bases not matched to a gene: 3. The germline gives CDR1 KGHDR, CDR2 SFDVKD. There are 13 residues in the CDR3.

This chain links TRBV5-1 with TRBJ2-5; D is perhaps TRBD1 (7 bases). This CDR3 comprises 13 residues. Germline V lookup: CDR1 SGHRS, CDR2 YFSETQ. Trimming removed 4 bases at V and 5 bases at J, with 12 bases between. The CDR3 DNA reads as TGCGCCAGCAGCGGCGGGGACAGCGAGACCCAGTACTTC. This translates into CASSGGDSETQYF.

The chain joins TRBV30 to TRBJ1-5; D unclear. Trimming left V 2 bases short and J 13 bases short, with 21 bases between. This CDR3 region has 14 residues. The germline gives CDR1 GTSNPN, CDR2 SVGIG (reference sequence). CDR3 protein: CAWSSRTRGGLQHF. As DNA, the CDR3 is TGTGCCTGGAGTTCACGAACCCGGGGAGGCCTACAGCATTTT.

Remarks on this clone: Other DNA sequences in this sample translate to the same CDR3. The chain is built from TRBV3-1 (or the pseudogene TRBV3-2) and TRBJ2-2; tentatively, D is TRBD1 (6 bases). Germline V gene lookup returns CDR1 LGHDT and CDR2 YNNKEL (reference sequence). This CDR3 is 17 amino acids long. V was shortened by 0 bases and J by 7 bases, with 18 bases between the two germline ends. The CDR3, as DNA: TGTGCCAGCAGCCAAGACCTGGGGCAGGGGATTTTCGGGGAGCTGTTTTTT. Its protein is CASSQDLGQGIFGELFF.

The gene calls are TRBV6-5 and TRBJ1-5; unclear D gene. Germline values: CDR1 MNHEY, CDR2 SVGAGI. The CDR3 is made up of 15 amino acids. Trimming cost V 0 bases and J 7 bases, with 13 bases left between them. The CDR3 sequence: CASSYSGISGQPQHF. Written as DNA, the CDR3 is TGTGCCAGCAGTTACTCAGGGATTTCGGGGCAGCCCCAGCATTTT.